The 27 T cell receptor beta chains below come from one sample, sequenced in a study of neoadjuvant nivolumab and ipilimumab in lung cancer. The method was immunoSEQ multiplex PCR; TCRdb's version includes in-frame clones alone and lacks a portion of them. The table has about 4,000 clones, over 60% seen once. The sequences come from peripheral blood, collected after neoadjuvant nivolumab, alone or with ipilimumab, at or shortly before surgery. These receptors all stem from an adult with non-small cell lung cancer.

J is TRBJ1-5 and V is TRBV4-1; 8 nucleotides match TRBD1. From germline, CDR1 is MGHRA and CDR2 YSYEKL. After removal of 0 bases from V and 4 bases from J, the junction contained 5 bases not matched to a gene. This CDR3 is built from 16 residues. CDR3 sequence (DNA): TGCGCCAGCAGCCAAGATCTTAGGACAGGGAATCAGCCCCAGCATTTT. Encoded protein: CASSQDLRTGNQPQHF.

The rearrangement uses TRBV6-5 and TRBJ1-5; 7 nucleotides align to TRBD1. The CDR3 totals 13 residues. Germline CDR1 reads MNHEY; CDR2 reads SVGAGI. Germline trimming cut 5 bases from V and 6 bases from J; bases unmatched to any gene: 4. The CDR3 DNA follows: TGTGCCAGCAGTACAGGGGCGGGTCAGCCCCAGCATTTT. This gives the protein CASSTGAGQPQHF.

The chain employs TRBV30 and TRBJ2-7, with 10 bases matching TRBD2. Germline V gives CDR1 GTSNPN, CDR2 SVGIG (reference sequence). This CDR3 spans 18 amino acids. Germline trimming cut 3 bases from V and 0 bases from J; bases unmatched to any gene: 14. CDR3: CAWRGTTTSGVLSYEQYF. The CDR3, as DNA: TGTGCCTGGAGGGGGACCACAACTAGCGGGGTTCTCTCCTACGAGCAGTACTTC.

V is TRBV7-3 and J is TRBJ2-1; 7 bases map to TRBD1. CDR1 SGHTA and CDR2 FQGTGA come from the germline V gene. J lost 2 bases, V lost 2 bases, and 15 bases had no gene match. The CDR3 runs to 19 residues. The CDR3 bases are TGTGCCAGCAGCTTACCCCCCGCTAATAGAGACAGGGCCTACAATGAGCAGTTCTTC. As protein: CASSLPPANRDRAYNEQFF.

V is TRBV7-9 and J is TRBJ1-1; the D gene is possibly TRBD1 (6 bases). The length of the CDR3 is 17 residues. Germline loops: CDR1 SEHNR, CDR2 FQNEAQ (reference sequence). V was pared by 5 bases and J by 1 base, with 20 bases between. The CDR3 spells CASSLPLGWTENTEAFF. CDR3 DNA sequence: TGTGCCAGCAGCCTTCCGTTGGGCTGGACAGAGAACACTGAAGCTTTCTTT.

The chain employs TRBV7-2 and TRBJ1-6; D uncertain. The CDR3 loop spans 13 amino acids. Per germline, CDR1 SGHTA and CDR2 FQGNSA. The V and J ends lost 3 bases and 7 bases respectively, with 7 bases between them. The CDR3 DNA reads TGTGCCAGCAGCTTCCTCTCCAATTCACCCCTCCACTTT. This gives the protein CASSFLSNSPLHF.

The chain employs TRBV15 and TRBJ2-2; possible D gene TRBD1, 6 bases. Per germline, CDR1 LNHNV and CDR2 YYDKDF (reference sequence). The length of the CDR3 is 16 residues. Trimming took off 3 bases at V and 3 bases at J, with 14 bases between the two ends. The chain's CDR3 is CATSSHRERDTGELFF. The DNA of the CDR3 is TGTGCCACCAGCAGCCACAGGGAAAGGGACACCGGGGAGCTGTTTTTT. The full variable domain, rest sourced from reference TRBV15 and TRBJ2-2, is DAMVIQNPRYQVTQFGKPVTLSCSQTLNHNVMYWYQQKSSQAPKLLFHYYDKDFNNEADTPDNFQSRRPNTSFCFLDIRSPGLGDTAMYLCATSSHRERDTGELFFGEGSRLTVL.

The V call is TRBV5-1, the J call TRBJ1-2; D is perhaps TRBD1 (6 bases). The CDR3 runs 12 residues. Between the trimmed V and J ends, which lost 4 bases and 4 bases, there was a span of 8 bases. CDR1 and CDR2 (germline): SGHRS, YFSETQ. CDR3 region: CASSVDSYGYTF. CDR3 in DNA: TGCGCCAGCAGCGTGGACAGCTATGGCTACACCTTC. Together with reference TRBV5-1 and TRBJ1-2, the CDR3 gives the full variable domain: KAGVTQTPRYLIKTRGQQVTLSCSPISGHRSVSWYQQTPGQGLQFLFEYFSETQRNKGNFPGRFSGRQFSNSRSEMNVSTLELGDSALYLCASSVDSYGYTFGSGTRLTVV.

The chain is built from TRBV9 and TRBJ2-2; 12 bases agree with TRBD2. CDR3 length: 19 residues. The junction had 13 bases not matched to a gene; V was cut back by 0 bases and J by 7 bases. The germline CDR1 and CDR2 sequences are SGDLS and YYNGEE. CDR3 region: CASSVGLAGVPARSGELFF. Written as DNA, the CDR3 is TGTGCCAGCAGCGTAGGACTAGCGGGGGTTCCAGCGCGGAGCGGGGAGCTGTTTTTT.

The V gene is TRBV27, the J gene TRBJ2-5; D gene unclear. This CDR3 is built from 16 residues. With 0 bases removed from V and 0 bases from J, the gap between germline ends came to 11 bases. Germline CDR1 reads MNHEY; CDR2 reads SMNVEV (reference sequence). The CDR3 loop reads CASSLSPPPNQETQYF. The CDR3 region has the DNA TGTGCCAGCAGTTTATCCCCTCCCCCAAACCAAGAGACCCAGTACTTC.

This CDR3 reads CAWGRDVDTTDTQYF. The CDR3 bases are TGTGCCTGGGGTCGGGACGTCGACACCACAGATACGCAGTATTTT. This chain connects TRBV30 to TRBJ2-3; D assignment may be TRBD1 or TRBD2 (5 bases each). The CDR3 covers 15 residues. Germline V gives CDR1 GTSNPN, CDR2 SVGIG (reference sequence). V shed 5 bases and J shed 2 bases, with 17 bases lying between them.

The chain employs TRBV5-4 and TRBJ2-2; possible D gene TRBD2, 5 bases. This CDR3 comprises 15 residues. Trimming took off 3 bases at V and 10 bases at J, with 19 bases between the two ends. Germline values: CDR1 SGHNT, CDR2 YYREEE (reference sequence). CDR3 in amino acids: CASSSLGSIGKELFF. The CDR3 DNA is TGTGCCAGCAGCTCACTCGGGTCTATCGGGAAGGAGCTGTTTTTT.

The chain employs TRBV27 and TRBJ1-6; no clear D. This CDR3 contains 12 residues. Germline assignment: CDR1 MNHEY and CDR2 SMNVEV (reference sequence). The V gene lost 3 bases and the J gene lost 10 bases, with 7 bases spanning the gap. DNA for the CDR3: TGTGCCAGCAGTTTTATAGCGTCACCCCTCCACTTT. Translation: CASSFIASPLHF.

This sequence joins TRBV18 and TRBJ1-2, with D maybe TRBD1 (5 bases). Trimming removed 3 bases at V and 8 bases at J, with 25 bases between. Germline V CDR1 and CDR2: KGHSH, LQKENI. The CDR3 sequence is 17 residues long. CDR3 sequence (DNA): TGTGCCAGCTCACCGAGGGCGGTGGGCACGGGGGATATCGGCTACACCTTC. This translates into CASSPRAVGTGDIGYTF.

The chain joins TRBV28 to TRBJ1-2; no reliable D call. The ends were cut back, 3 bases at V and 7 bases at J, with 6 bases in the middle. Looked up from germline, CDR1 is MDHEN and CDR2 is SYDVKM. The length of the CDR3 is 11 residues. The DNA of the CDR3 is TGTGCCAGCAGTTTTAGTTTTGGCTACACCTTC. Translating it yields CASSFSFGYTF.

The chain employs TRBV7-6 and TRBJ2-2, with D possibly being TRBD2 (6 bases). Between the trimmed V and J ends, which lost 5 bases and 2 bases, there was a span of 18 bases. The CDR3 has 17 residues. Germline values: CDR1 SGHVS, CDR2 FNYEAQ. CDR3 residues: CASSLFGGRGNTGELFF. Here the CDR3 DNA reads TGTGCCAGCAGCCTCTTCGGGGGTAGGGGTAACACCGGGGAGCTGTTTTTT.

V usage is TRBV4-1 and J usage is TRBJ2-5; D possibly matches TRBD1 or TRBD2 (6 bases each). Per the germline V gene, CDR1 is MGHRA and CDR2 is YSYEKL. Deletions cut 4 bases from V and 7 bases from J, with 16 bases between. This CDR3 spans 14 amino acids. CDR3 in DNA: TGCGCCAGCAGCCGGGCAGAGGGGGGAGGGACCCAGTACTTC. This sequence encodes CASSRAEGGGTQYF.

CDR3 DNA sequence: TGCGCCAGCAGCTTCAACAGGGAGACCCAAGCTTTCTTT. It encodes CASSFNRETQAFF. The genes are TRBV5-1 and TRBJ1-1, with a tentative D call TRBD1 (6 bases). V was trimmed by 2 bases and J by 9 bases, leaving 14 bases between them. CDR3 size: 13 residues. Germline loops: CDR1 SGHRS, CDR2 YFSETQ.

The V call is TRBV7-9, the J call TRBJ1-1, with TRBD1 as a possible D gene (6 bases). Germline V gene data show CDR1 as SEHNR and CDR2 as FQNEAQ (reference sequence). Trimming took off 2 bases at V and 6 bases at J, with 13 bases between the two ends. CDR3 length: 14 residues. CDR3: CASSLMSGEAEAFF. The CDR3, as DNA: TGTGCCAGCAGCTTAATGTCAGGGGAAGCTGAAGCTTTCTTT. Full variable domain (remainder filled in from reference TRBV7-9 and TRBJ1-1): DTGVSQNPRHKITKRGQNVTFRCDPISEHNRLYWYRQTLGQGPEFLTYFQNEAQLEKSRLLSDRFSAERPKGSFSTLEIQRTEQGDSAMYLCASSLMSGEAEAFFGQGTRLTVV.

J is TRBJ2-3 and V is TRBV5-5; TRBD2 agrees at 15 bases. Per germline, CDR1 SGHKS and CDR2 YYEKEE (reference sequence). CDR3 length: 17 amino acids. The junction had 5 bases not matched to a gene; V was cut back by 2 bases and J by 4 bases. CDR3 nucleotides: TGTGCCAGCAGCTTAAGACGGACTAGCGGGGGGGCAGATACGCAGTATTTT. Residues: CASSLRRTSGGADTQYF.

The V gene is TRBV18, the J gene TRBJ2-7, with TRBD1 matching 9 bases. The CDR3 is 15 residues long. J gave up 3 bases and V 3 bases, and 6 bases lay outside the gene matches. Per germline, CDR1 KGHSH and CDR2 LQKENI. CDR3 bases: TGTGCCAGCTCACCGGGGGGGGACAGGGTCTACGAGCAGTACTTC. This codes for CASSPGGDRVYEQYF. Full variable domain (missing parts from reference TRBV18 and TRBJ2-7): NAGVMQNPRHLVRRRGQEARLRCSPMKGHSHVYWYRQLPEEGLKFMVYLQKENIIDESGMPKERFSAEFPKEGPSILRIQQVVRGDSAAYFCASSPGGDRVYEQYFGPGTRLTVT.

The rearrangement joins TRBV30 to TRBJ2-3, with D possibly TRBD2 on 5 matching bases. The V gene's germline CDR1 is GTSNPN and CDR2 SVGIG (reference sequence). The CDR3 totals 11 residues. V lost 3 bases, J lost 11 bases, and 12 bases lay in between. Here the CDR3 reads CAWRDYTLQYF. CDR3 sequence (DNA): TGTGCCTGGAGAGACTACACTCTGCAGTATTTT.

There are a few counts of this clone. The rearrangement links TRBV6-1 to TRBJ2-7; TRBD1 matches at 7 bases. This CDR3 is built from 14 residues. The germline CDR1 and CDR2 sequences are MNHNS and SASEGT. V lost 1 base to trimming and J lost 2 bases; unmatched junction nucleotides: 2. The CDR3 region has the DNA TGTGCCAGCAGTGAAGAGGGGACAGCCTACGAGCAGTACTTC. This translates into CASSEEGTAYEQYF.

This clone was recorded only once. This chain uses TRBV9 with TRBJ2-5; TRBD1 matches at 7 bases. Germline loops: CDR1 SGDLS, CDR2 YYNGEE. Losses at the gene ends were 2 bases for V and 3 bases for J; bases not matched to a gene: 4. CDR3 length equals 14 residues. CDR3: CASSVLGGEETQYF. CDR3 bases: TGTGCCAGCAGCGTTTTAGGGGGCGAAGAGACCCAGTACTTC.

This clone has just one count. The chain has TRBV10-2 and TRBJ2-5, with 9 nucleotides matching TRBD1. The V gene end was trimmed by 6 bases and the J gene end by 4 bases; junction bases not matched to a gene: 9. The germline V gene has CDR1 WSHSY and CDR2 SAAADI. The CDR3 spans 15 residues. This CDR3 is CASSEKGTGRETQYF. As DNA, the CDR3 is TGCGCCAGCAGCGAAAAAGGGACAGGGCGAGAGACCCAGTACTTC.

This chain connects TRBV7-9 to TRBJ1-2; tentatively, D is TRBD1 (5 bases). V lost 2 bases to trimming and J lost 8 bases, with 12 bases between them. Germline V gene sequence: CDR1 SEHNR, CDR2 FQNEAQ (reference sequence). The CDR3 contains 13 residues. CDR3: CASSLRGENGYTF. The CDR3 coding sequence is TGTGCCAGCAGCTTACGAGGGGAAAACGGCTACACCTTC.

The genes are TRBV18 and TRBJ1-1; D not certain. The CDR3 consists of 16 residues. The germline V and J ends were trimmed by 3 bases and 1 base, with 15 bases remaining between them. Germline assignment: CDR1 KGHSH and CDR2 LQKENI. The CDR3 region has the DNA TGTGCCAGCTCACCTCCTTCCCTGTCAGGGAACACTGAAGCTTTCTTT. Its protein is CASSPPSLSGNTEAFF.